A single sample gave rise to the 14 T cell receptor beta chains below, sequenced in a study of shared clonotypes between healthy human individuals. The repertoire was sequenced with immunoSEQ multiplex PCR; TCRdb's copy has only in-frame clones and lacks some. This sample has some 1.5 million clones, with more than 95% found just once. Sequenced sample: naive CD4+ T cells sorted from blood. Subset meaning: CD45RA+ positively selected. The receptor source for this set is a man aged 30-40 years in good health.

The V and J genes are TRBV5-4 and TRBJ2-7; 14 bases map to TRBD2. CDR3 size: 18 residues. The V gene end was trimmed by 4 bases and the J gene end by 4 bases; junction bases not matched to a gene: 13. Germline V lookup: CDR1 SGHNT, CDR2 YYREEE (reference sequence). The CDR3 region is CASSKKPRLAGGGYEQYF. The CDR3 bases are TGTGCCAGCAGCAAGAAACCACGACTAGCGGGAGGGGGTTACGAGCAGTACTTC.

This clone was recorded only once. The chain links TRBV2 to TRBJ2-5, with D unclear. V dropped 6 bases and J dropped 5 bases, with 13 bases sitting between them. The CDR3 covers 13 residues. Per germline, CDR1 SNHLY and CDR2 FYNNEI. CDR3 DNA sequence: TGTGCCAGCAGACGGACGGAAGGGGAGACCCAGTACTTC. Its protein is CASRRTEGETQYF.

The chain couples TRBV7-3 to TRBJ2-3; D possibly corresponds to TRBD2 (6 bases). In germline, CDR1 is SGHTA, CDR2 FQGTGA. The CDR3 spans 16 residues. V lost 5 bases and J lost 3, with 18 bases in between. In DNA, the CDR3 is TGTGCCAGCAGCGGACTTTTGGGAGGTTTGACAGATACGCAGTATTTT. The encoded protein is CASSGLLGGLTDTQYF.

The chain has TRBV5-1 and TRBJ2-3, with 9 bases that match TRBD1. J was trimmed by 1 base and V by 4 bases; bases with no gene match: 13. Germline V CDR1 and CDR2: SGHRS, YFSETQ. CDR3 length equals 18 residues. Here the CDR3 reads CASSPRRTGAHGTDTQYF. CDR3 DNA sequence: TGCGCCAGCAGCCCCAGACGGACAGGGGCGCACGGCACAGATACGCAGTATTTT.

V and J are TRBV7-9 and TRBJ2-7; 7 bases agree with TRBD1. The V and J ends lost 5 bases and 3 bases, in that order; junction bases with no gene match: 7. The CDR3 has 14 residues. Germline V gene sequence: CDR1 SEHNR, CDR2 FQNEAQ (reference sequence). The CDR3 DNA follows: TGTGCCAGCAGCCCCGCGGCAGGGGGCTACGAGCAGTACTTC. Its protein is CASSPAAGGYEQYF.

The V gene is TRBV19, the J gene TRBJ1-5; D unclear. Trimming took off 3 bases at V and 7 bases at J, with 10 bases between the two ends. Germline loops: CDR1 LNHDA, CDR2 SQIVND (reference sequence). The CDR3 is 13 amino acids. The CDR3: CASSIDFYQPQHF. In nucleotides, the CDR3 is TGTGCCAGTAGTATTGATTTTTACCAGCCCCAGCATTTT.

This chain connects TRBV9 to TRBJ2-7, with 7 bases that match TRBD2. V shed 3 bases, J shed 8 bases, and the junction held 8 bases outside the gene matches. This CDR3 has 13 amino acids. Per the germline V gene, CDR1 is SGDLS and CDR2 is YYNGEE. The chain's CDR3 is CASSDRLLAQQYF. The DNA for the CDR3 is TGTGCCAGCAGCGACCGACTACTAGCGCAGCAGTACTTC.

The CDR3 region has the DNA TGTGCCAGCATAACGCCGGGCCTATTAAACACAGATACGCAGTATTTT. It is translated as CASITPGLLNTDTQYF. J is TRBJ2-3 and V is TRBV6-6, with D unclear. In germline, CDR1 is MNHNY, CDR2 SVGAGI (reference sequence). This CDR3 spans 16 amino acids. V lost 7 bases, J lost 2 bases, and 19 bases lay in between.

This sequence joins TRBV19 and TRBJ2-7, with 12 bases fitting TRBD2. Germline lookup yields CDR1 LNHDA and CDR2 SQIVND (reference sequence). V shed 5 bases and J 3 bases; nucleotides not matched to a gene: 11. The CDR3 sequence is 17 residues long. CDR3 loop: CASSRTSGTSPHYEQYF. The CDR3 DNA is TGTGCCAGTAGTCGGACTAGCGGGACCTCCCCCCACTACGAGCAGTACTTC.

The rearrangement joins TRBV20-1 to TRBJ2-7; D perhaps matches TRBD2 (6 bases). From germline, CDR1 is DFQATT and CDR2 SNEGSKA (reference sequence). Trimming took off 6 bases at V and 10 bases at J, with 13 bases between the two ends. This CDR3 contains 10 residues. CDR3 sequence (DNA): TGCAGTGCCCGCCGGGACTTTCAGTACTTC. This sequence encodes CSARRDFQYF.

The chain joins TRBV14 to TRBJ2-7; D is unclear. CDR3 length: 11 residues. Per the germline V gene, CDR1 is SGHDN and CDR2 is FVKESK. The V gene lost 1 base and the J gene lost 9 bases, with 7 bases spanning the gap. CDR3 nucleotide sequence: TGTGCCAGCAGCCAAGGAATACGGCAGTACTTC. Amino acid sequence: CASSQGIRQYF. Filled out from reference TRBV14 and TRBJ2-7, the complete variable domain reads EAGVTQFPSHSVIEKGQTVTLRCDPISGHDNLYWYRRVMGKEIKFLLHFVKESKQDESGMPNNRFLAERTGGTYSTLKVQPAELEDSGVYFCASSQGIRQYFGPGTRLTVT.

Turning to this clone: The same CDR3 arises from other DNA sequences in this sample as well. The CDR3 region is CASSLGLSSYEQYF. In DNA form, the CDR3 reads TGCGCCAGCAGCTTGGGTCTTAGCTCCTACGAGCAGTACTTC. The rearrangement links TRBV5-1 to TRBJ2-7; D remains unclear. V was shortened by 0 bases and J by 0 bases, with 7 bases between the two germline ends. The CDR3 has 14 residues. Germline CDR1 is SGHRS and CDR2 is YFSETQ.

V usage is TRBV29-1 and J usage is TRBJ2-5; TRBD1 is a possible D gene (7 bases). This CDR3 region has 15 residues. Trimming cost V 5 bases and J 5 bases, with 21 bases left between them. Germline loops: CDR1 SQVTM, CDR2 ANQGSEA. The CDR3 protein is CSVQSGTLGGETQYF. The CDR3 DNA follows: TGCAGCGTTCAATCCGGGACTTTAGGGGGCGAGACCCAGTACTTC.

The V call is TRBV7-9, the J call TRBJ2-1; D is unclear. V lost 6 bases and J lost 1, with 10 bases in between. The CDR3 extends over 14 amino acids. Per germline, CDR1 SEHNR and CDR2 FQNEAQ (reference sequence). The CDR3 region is CASSPVRSYNEQFF. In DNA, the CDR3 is TGTGCCAGCAGTCCGGTGAGGTCCTACAATGAGCAGTTCTTC. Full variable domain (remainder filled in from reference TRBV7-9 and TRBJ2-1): DTGVSQNPRHKITKRGQNVTFRCDPISEHNRLYWYRQTLGQGPEFLTYFQNEAQLEKSRLLSDRFSAERPKGSFSTLEIQRTEQGDSAMYLCASSPVRSYNEQFFGPGTRLTVL.